In this sample, the clone carrying this TCR beta chain turned up a few times. Its target is not known. Per the germline V gene, CDR1 is LGHNA and CDR2 is YSLEER. J was trimmed by 2 bases and V by 4 bases; bases with no gene match: 7. There are 15 residues in the CDR3. This record belongs to a study of T cell repertoires in cytomegalovirus infection. MiXCR was run by TCRdb on the reads, yielding one entry per CDR3 protein. This table holds around 55,000 distinct CDR3 sequences, roughly 20% found once. Sequences were derived from CD8+ T cells from cultured PBMCs, sampled from culture after CMV antigen stimulation. The rearrangement uses TRBV4-3 and TRBJ1-2; 7 nucleotides agree with TRBD1. The sequence was obtained from a human donor in good health (CMV status not recorded). Some clones in this sample may be carry-over from other donors' samples. The CDR3: CASSPSGGGNYGYTF. Here the CDR3 DNA reads TGCGCCAGCAGCCCGTCAGGGGGGGGGAACTATGGCTACACCTTC.